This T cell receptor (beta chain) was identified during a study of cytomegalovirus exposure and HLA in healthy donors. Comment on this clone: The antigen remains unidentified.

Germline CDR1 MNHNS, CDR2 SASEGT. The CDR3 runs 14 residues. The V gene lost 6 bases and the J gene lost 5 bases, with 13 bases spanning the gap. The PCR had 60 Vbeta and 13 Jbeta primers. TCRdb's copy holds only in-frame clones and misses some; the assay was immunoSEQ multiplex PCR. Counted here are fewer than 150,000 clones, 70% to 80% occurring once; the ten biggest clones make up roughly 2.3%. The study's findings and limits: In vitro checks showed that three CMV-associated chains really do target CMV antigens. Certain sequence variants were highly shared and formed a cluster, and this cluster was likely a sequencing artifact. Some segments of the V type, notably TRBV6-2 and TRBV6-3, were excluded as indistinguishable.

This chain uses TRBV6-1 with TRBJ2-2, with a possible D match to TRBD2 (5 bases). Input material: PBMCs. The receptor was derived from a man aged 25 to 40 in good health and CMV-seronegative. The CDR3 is CASRTRLRTGELFF. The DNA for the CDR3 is TGTGCCAGCAGAACTAGACTGAGAACCGGGGAGCTGTTTTTT.